The TCR beta chain under discussion was sequenced for a study of blood T cell repertoires in COVID-19. About the research overall: Sample material is recorded as cDNA or gDNA derived from T cells, B-cell-depleted T cells, or PBMCs.

Per the study methods: Quantification of nucleated cells was approximated via reference gene primer amplification. Clones were sequenced by immunoSEQ multiplex PCR, and TCRdb holds only the in-frame ones, with some missing. V and J calls plus clone size are reproduced from that table; the DNA served to infer D and trimming. The profile shows under 110,000 clones, approximately 90% of them singletons. The V gene lost 3 bases and the J gene lost 7 bases, with 13 bases spanning the gap. CDR3 length: 14 amino acids. From germline, CDR1 is MDHEN and CDR2 SYDVKM. The chain employs TRBV28 and TRBJ2-1, with D uncertain. Sample: peripheral blood. The TCR sequence derives from a man over 45 with acute or convalescent COVID-19. CDR3 protein: CASSFIPYSNEQFF. The CDR3, as DNA: TGTGCCAGCAGTTTCATCCCCTACTCTAATGAGCAGTTCTTC.